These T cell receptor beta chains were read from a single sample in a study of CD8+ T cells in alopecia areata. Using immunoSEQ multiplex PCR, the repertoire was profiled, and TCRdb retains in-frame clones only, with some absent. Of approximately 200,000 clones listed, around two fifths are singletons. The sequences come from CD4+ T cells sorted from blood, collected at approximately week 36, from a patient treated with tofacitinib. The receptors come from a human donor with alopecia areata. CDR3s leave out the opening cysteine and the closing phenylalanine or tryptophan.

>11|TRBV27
ASRGFSTDTQY
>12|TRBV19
ASSRQGWSDGYT
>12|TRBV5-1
ASSVGGRTDTQY
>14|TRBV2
ASSENPAGVTGELF
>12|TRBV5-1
ASSLTSGSPEQY
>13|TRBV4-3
ASSQEIRGTYEQY
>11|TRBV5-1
ASSRGRDYEQY
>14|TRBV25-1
ASTPSGVPVNTEAF
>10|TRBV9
ASSVEGAGYT
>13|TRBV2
ASRTLVYDTGELF
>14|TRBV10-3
ASSSPGTSTPDTQY
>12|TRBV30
AWSVAGGYNEQF
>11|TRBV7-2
ASRPGATDTQY
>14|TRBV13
ASSLGPLAGGNEQF
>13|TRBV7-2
ASSLAIGGWTEAF
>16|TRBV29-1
SVEDQSLAGGSTDTQY
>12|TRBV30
AWKLAGATDTQY
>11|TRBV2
ASSEGEQETQY
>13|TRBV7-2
ASSPTGTSGYEQY
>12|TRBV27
ASSLEDSSYEQY
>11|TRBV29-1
SQTGHSVDTQY
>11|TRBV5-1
ASSLVTRGEQF
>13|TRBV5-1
ASRRTFSGANVLT
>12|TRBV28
ASSLGRGRETQY
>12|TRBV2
ASSEGTGTDTQY
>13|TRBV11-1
ASSLYLAGNNEQF
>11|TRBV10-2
ASIGRSNTEAF